Below are 30 T cell receptor beta chains sequenced from a single sample in a study of cytomegalovirus exposure and HLA in healthy donors. The PCR had 60 Vbeta and 13 Jbeta primers. Sequencing was performed with immunoSEQ multiplex PCR; in TCRdb, only in-frame clones are kept and a portion is missing. The table shows roughly 110,000 clones, with roughly 72% occurring only once. Sequences were obtained from PBMCs. These receptors were obtained from a man aged 25-45 years in good health and CMV-seronegative.

The genes are TRBV2 and TRBJ1-2; no firm D call. The CDR3 loop spans 14 amino acids. V lost 7 bases, J lost 2 bases, and 14 bases lay in between. The germline V gene encodes CDR1 SNHLY and CDR2 FYNNEI. CDR3 nucleotide sequence: TGTGCCAGCAACTATGGCGAGTCGAACTATGGCTACACCTTC. Amino acid sequence: CASNYGESNYGYTF.

CDR3 region: CASSFSQGNYEQYF. The CDR3 region has the DNA TGCGCCAGCAGCTTCTCGCAGGGTAACTACGAGCAGTACTTC. The chain links TRBV5-1 to TRBJ2-7, with D maybe TRBD1 (5 bases). The V gene lost 2 bases and the J gene lost 3 bases, with 12 bases spanning the gap. The CDR3 totals 14 residues. The germline V gene encodes CDR1 SGHRS and CDR2 YFSETQ.

In its sample, this clone was seen many times. The chain couples TRBV6-1 to TRBJ1-1; TRBD1 matches at 8 bases. The trim removed 4 bases at V and 2 bases at J, leaving 6 bases unmatched. This CDR3 has 15 residues. Germline V gene lookup returns CDR1 MNHNS and CDR2 SASEGT. CDR3 amino acids: CASSARQGLNTEAFF. In nucleotides, the CDR3 is TGTGCCAGCAGTGCCCGACAGGGGTTAAACACTGAAGCTTTCTTT.

V usage is TRBV27 and J usage is TRBJ2-7; 7 nucleotides line up with TRBD1. The V gene's germline CDR1 is MNHEY and CDR2 SMNVEV (reference sequence). CDR3 size: 14 residues. After removal of 5 bases from V and 7 bases from J, the junction contained 11 bases not matched to a gene. The CDR3 sequence: CASSRDRVFGEQYF. The CDR3 coding sequence is TGTGCCAGCAGTAGAGACAGGGTTTTTGGGGAGCAGTACTTC.

This clone was detected only once. This chain uses TRBV7-9 with TRBJ1-1; tentatively, D is TRBD1 (6 bases). The V gene lost 5 bases and the J gene lost 1 base, with 8 bases spanning the gap. Per the germline V gene, CDR1 is SEHNR and CDR2 is FQNEAQ (reference sequence). CDR3 length: 13 residues. CDR3 protein: CASSQQGNTEAFF. CDR3 in DNA: TGTGCCAGCAGCCAACAGGGGAACACTGAAGCTTTCTTT.

This clone was found many times. The chain combines TRBV4-1 with TRBJ2-7; weak D call: TRBD2 (5 bases). There are 14 residues in the CDR3. Trimming removed 1 base at V and 4 bases at J, with 11 bases between. CDR1 and CDR2 (germline): MGHRA, YSYEKL. DNA of the CDR3: TGCGCCAGCAGCCAAGTGGGTGGGAGTTACGAGCAGTACTTC. It translates to CASSQVGGSYEQYF.

The V call is TRBV18, the J call TRBJ1-4, with 11 bases aligning to TRBD1. This CDR3 contains 16 residues. Trimming cost V 6 bases and J 7 bases; bases outside gene matches: 10. Germline values: CDR1 KGHSH, CDR2 LQKENI. CDR3 DNA sequence: TGTGCCAGCTCTCAAGAAGCCGGGACAGGGGGTGAAAAACTGTTTTTT. The encoded protein is CASSQEAGTGGEKLFF.

Concerning this clone itself: This sample also contains other DNA sequences that code for the same CDR3. This chain uses TRBV6-5 with TRBJ2-3, with 7 bases that match TRBD2. J gave up 4 bases and V 5 bases, and 3 bases lay outside the gene matches. Per the germline V gene, CDR1 is MNHEY and CDR2 is SVGAGI. CDR3 size: 13 residues. The chain's CDR3 is CASSRGLADTQYF. The CDR3 DNA is TGTGCCAGCAGTCGCGGACTAGCAGATACGCAGTATTTT.

This rearrangement joins TRBV11-1 to TRBJ2-7, with 9 bases lining up with TRBD1. The length of the CDR3 is 14 residues. Germline V gene sequence: CDR1 SGHAT, CDR2 FQDESV (reference sequence). Trimming removed 4 bases from V and 0 bases from J; junction bases left unmatched: 1. For the CDR3, the DNA is TGTGCCAGCAGCTGGGACAGGGTCTCCTACGAGCAGTACTTC. Translated: CASSWDRVSYEQYF.

The chain couples TRBV6-1 to TRBJ2-7, with 10 bases that match TRBD2. The CDR3 runs 15 residues. The ends lost 3 bases at V and 6 bases at J; junction bases unmatched: 8. Germline CDR1 reads MNHNS; CDR2 reads SASEGT. The CDR3 region has the DNA TGTGCCAGCAGTGATCTAGCGGGAGCGATAGGCGAGCAGTACTTC. Encoded protein: CASSDLAGAIGEQYF.

This chain uses TRBV6-1 with TRBJ2-1, with TRBD2 as a possible D gene (5 bases). Germline V gives CDR1 MNHNS, CDR2 SASEGT. Between the trimmed V and J ends, which lost 2 bases and 9 bases, there was a span of 8 bases. This CDR3 contains 12 residues. As DNA, the CDR3 is TGTGCCAGCAGTGAACAGGCGGGTGAGCAGTTCTTC. Its protein is CASSEQAGEQFF.

This clone showed up just a few times. The V gene is TRBV5-1, the J gene TRBJ1-4; D is ambiguous. The germline CDR1 and CDR2 sequences are SGHRS and YFSETQ. V shed 5 bases and J shed 4 bases, with 12 bases lying between them. This CDR3 is 14 amino acids long. The CDR3 region is CASSWLTGNEKLFF. DNA of the CDR3: TGCGCCAGCAGTTGGTTGACGGGTAATGAAAAACTGTTTTTT.

The chain couples TRBV7-6 to TRBJ2-2, with unresolved D. V was cut by 0 bases and J by 0 bases, with 8 bases left in between. The CDR3 covers 16 residues. The germline gives CDR1 SGHVS, CDR2 FNYEAQ. As DNA, the CDR3 is TGTGCCAGCAGCTTAGCGGGCATCCCGAACACCGGGGAGCTGTTTTTT. It specifies CASSLAGIPNTGELFF. Full variable domain (remainder filled in from reference TRBV7-6 and TRBJ2-2): GAGVSQSPRYKVTKRGQDVALRCDPISGHVSLYWYRQALGQGPEFLTYFNYEAQQDKSGLPNDRFSAERPEGSISTLTIQRTEQRDSAMYRCASSLAGIPNTGELFFGEGSRLTVL.

The chain couples TRBV12-5 to TRBJ2-7; D may be TRBD2 (5 bases). The CDR3 totals 15 residues. From germline, CDR1 is LGHNT and CDR2 FRNRAP. Trimming shortened V by 2 bases and J by 1 base, and 12 bases separated the two germline ends. CDR3 sequence: CASGLTSWESYEQYF. The CDR3 coding sequence is TGTGCTAGTGGTTTGACCTCCTGGGAGTCCTACGAGCAGTACTTC.

This clone was seen a handful of times. This chain connects TRBV5-1 to TRBJ1-2, with D possibly being TRBD1 (6 bases). This CDR3 has 14 residues. V was trimmed by 0 bases and J by 4 bases, leaving 10 bases between them. Germline V lookup: CDR1 SGHRS, CDR2 YFSETQ. This chain's CDR3 is CASSLDIGGYGYTF. DNA of the CDR3: TGCGCCAGCAGCTTGGATATAGGGGGCTATGGCTACACCTTC.

V usage is TRBV19 and J usage is TRBJ1-1; D is perhaps TRBD1 (5 bases). Germline lookup yields CDR1 LNHDA and CDR2 SQIVND (reference sequence). Trimming took 2 bases from V and 6 from J, leaving 13 bases between them. The CDR3 totals 14 residues. The CDR3 DNA reads as TGTGCCAGTAGTATAACGCAGGGAATGGCTGAAGCTTTCTTT. As protein: CASSITQGMAEAFF.

This chain links TRBV4-2 with TRBJ2-3, with 8 nucleotides matching TRBD1. The CDR3 consists of 14 residues. The trim removed 3 bases at V and 5 bases at J, leaving 4 bases unmatched. Germline V gene data show CDR1 as LGHNA and CDR2 as YNFKEQ. In DNA form, the CDR3 reads TGTGCCAGCAGCCAGACAGGGGATGAAGATACGCAGTATTTT. It translates to CASSQTGDEDTQYF.

The chain uses TRBV27 and TRBJ2-7; 13 bases match TRBD2. Germline V gene lookup returns CDR1 MNHEY and CDR2 SMNVEV (reference sequence). The CDR3 spans 16 residues. Trimming at V came to 7 bases and at J to 7 bases, leaving 13 bases not matched to a gene. This CDR3 is CASIRDGTSGTREQYF. In DNA, the CDR3 is TGTGCCAGCATTCGTGACGGGACTAGCGGGACCCGGGAGCAGTACTTC.

The chain employs TRBV2 and TRBJ1-1; 9 bases line up with TRBD1. This CDR3 region has 15 residues. Germline loops: CDR1 SNHLY, CDR2 FYNNEI. The V segment lost 4 bases and the J segment 1 base; nucleotides outside the gene matches: 4. The CDR3 DNA is TGTGCCAGCAGTGGACAGGGGGGTAGGAACACTGAAGCTTTCTTT. The encoded protein is CASSGQGGRNTEAFF.

About this clone itself: This specimen includes other DNA sequences encoding the same CDR3. The genes are TRBV9 and TRBJ2-3, with 9 bases lining up with TRBD1. Germline CDR1 is SGDLS and CDR2 is YYNGEE. J lost 1 base, V lost 0 bases, and 0 bases had no gene match. This CDR3 is built from 15 residues. Here the CDR3 DNA reads TGTGCCAGCAGCGTAGGGACAGGGGGCACAGATACGCAGTATTTT. Translating it yields CASSVGTGGTDTQYF.

The chain employs TRBV30 and TRBJ2-7; the match to TRBD1 covers 7 bases. J lost 5 bases, V lost 2 bases, and 6 bases had no gene match. Germline V gene lookup returns CDR1 GTSNPN and CDR2 SVGIG (reference sequence). This CDR3 spans 13 amino acids. The DNA of the CDR3 is TGTGCCTGGAGTATGACAGGGCTCAACGAGCAGTACTTC. Protein: CAWSMTGLNEQYF.

The rearrangement links TRBV6-6 to TRBJ1-5; a weak D match, TRBD1 (5 bases). This CDR3 comprises 15 residues. V shed 2 bases and J shed 6 bases, with 14 bases lying between them. The germline V gene has CDR1 MNHNY and CDR2 SVGAGI (reference sequence). CDR3 bases: TGTGCCAGCAGTTACGCGCAGGGTGGAAGTCAGCCCCAGCATTTT. It codes for CASSYAQGGSQPQHF.

V is TRBV9 and J is TRBJ2-2; TRBD2 matches 8 bases. The V segment lost 3 bases and the J segment 5 bases; nucleotides outside the gene matches: 6. Germline CDR1 and CDR2: SGDLS and YYNGEE. The CDR3 length is 15 residues. The CDR3 reads CASSGGLAGTGELFF. DNA for the CDR3: TGTGCCAGCAGCGGAGGACTAGCCGGTACCGGGGAGCTGTTTTTT.

The rearrangement links TRBV9 to TRBJ1-2; TRBD1 matches 7 bases. With V trimmed by 0 bases and J by 9 bases, 5 bases remained unmatched. The germline V gene has CDR1 SGDLS and CDR2 YYNGEE. This CDR3 is 13 amino acids long. CDR3: CASSVVEGASYTF. The CDR3 DNA reads as TGTGCCAGCAGCGTAGTAGAGGGGGCAAGCTACACCTTC. Looking up the rest from reference TRBV9 and TRBJ1-2 gives the full variable domain: DSGVTQTPKHLITATGQRVTLRCSPRSGDLSVYWYQQSLDQGLQFLIQYYNGEERAKGNILERFSAQQFPDLHSELNLSSLELGDSALYFCASSVVEGASYTFGSGTRLTVV.

The V call is TRBV28, the J call TRBJ2-1; 9 bases line up with TRBD1. V trimming: 6 bases; J trimming: 6 bases; junction bases outside the gene matches: 9. The CDR3 runs 15 residues. The V gene's germline CDR1 is MDHEN and CDR2 SYDVKM. The CDR3 region is CASSIQGAQGNEQFF. In DNA form, the CDR3 reads TGTGCCAGCAGCATACAGGGGGCGCAGGGCAATGAGCAGTTCTTC.

This sequence joins TRBV7-3 and TRBJ1-1; no clear D. Trimming left V 1 base short and J 3 bases short, with 9 bases between. The V gene's germline CDR1 is SGHTA and CDR2 FQGTGA. The length of the CDR3 is 14 residues. The chain's CDR3 is CASSLKSRDTEAFF. Written as DNA, the CDR3 is TGTGCCAGCAGCTTAAAGAGCCGGGACACTGAAGCTTTCTTT. Combining the CDR3 with reference TRBV7-3 and TRBJ1-1 gives the whole variable domain GAGVSQTPSNKVTEKGKYVELRCDPISGHTALYWYRQSLGQGPEFLIYFQGTGAADDSGLPNDRFFAVRPEGSVSTLKIQRTERGDSAVYLCASSLKSRDTEAFFGQGTRLTVV.

This rearrangement joins TRBV6-5 to TRBJ2-7; D is ambiguous. The V end was cut by 4 bases, the J end by 3 bases, with 10 bases between. Germline V gene sequence: CDR1 MNHEY, CDR2 SVGAGI. This CDR3 spans 13 amino acids. CDR3 nucleotide sequence: TGTGCCAGCAGTTTTGAGACACACTACGAGCAGTACTTC. It yields the protein CASSFETHYEQYF.

This clone was seen only once. The chain employs TRBV27 and TRBJ1-2; 9 bases map to TRBD1. CDR3 length: 17 amino acids. Unmatched junction bases numbered 11, after V lost 2 bases and J lost 4 bases. Germline CDR1 reads MNHEY; CDR2 reads SMNVEV (reference sequence). CDR3 nucleotide sequence: TGTGCCAGCAGTTTAGGGGTAACCGGGACAGGGAGCTATGGCTACACCTTC. Protein: CASSLGVTGTGSYGYTF.

The V gene is TRBV19, the J gene TRBJ2-1, with 9 bases fitting TRBD1. The V gene's germline CDR1 is LNHDA and CDR2 SQIVND (reference sequence). The J segment lost 3 bases and the V segment lost 6 bases, leaving 6 bases of the junction unmatched. The CDR3 is 15 amino acids. CDR3 in DNA: TGTGCCAGTAGGCCGGGACAGGGATACTACAATGAGCAGTTCTTC. This gives the protein CASRPGQGYYNEQFF.

J is TRBJ2-7 and V is TRBV6-1; TRBD1 agrees at 7 bases. J gave up 0 bases and V 3 bases, and 5 bases lay outside the gene matches. Germline V gene sequence: CDR1 MNHNS, CDR2 SASEGT. CDR3 length: 15 amino acids. CDR3 amino acids: CASSDRGQPSYEQYF. CDR3 in DNA: TGTGCCAGCAGTGATCGGGGACAGCCCTCCTACGAGCAGTACTTC.